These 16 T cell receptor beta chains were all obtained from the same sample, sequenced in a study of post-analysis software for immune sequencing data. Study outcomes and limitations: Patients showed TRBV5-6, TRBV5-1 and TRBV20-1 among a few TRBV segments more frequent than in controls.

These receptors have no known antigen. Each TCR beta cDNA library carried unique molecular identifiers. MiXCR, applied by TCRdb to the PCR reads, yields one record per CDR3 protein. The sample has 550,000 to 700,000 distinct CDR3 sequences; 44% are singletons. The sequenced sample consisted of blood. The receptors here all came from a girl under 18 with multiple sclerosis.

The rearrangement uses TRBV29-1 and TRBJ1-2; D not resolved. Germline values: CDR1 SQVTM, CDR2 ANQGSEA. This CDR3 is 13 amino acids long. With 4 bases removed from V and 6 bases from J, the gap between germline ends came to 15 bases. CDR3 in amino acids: CSVGDVVKDGYTF. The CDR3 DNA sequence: TGCAGCGTTGGAGATGTGGTAAAGGATGGCTACACCTTC.

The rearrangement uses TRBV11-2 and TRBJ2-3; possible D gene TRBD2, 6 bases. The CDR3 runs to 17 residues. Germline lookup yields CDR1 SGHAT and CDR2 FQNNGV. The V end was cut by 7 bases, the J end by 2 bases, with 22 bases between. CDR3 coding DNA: TGTGCCAGCACCCCTGCCTCGGGTGGGGGGTACACAGATACGCAGTATTTT. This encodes CASTPASGGGYTDTQYF.

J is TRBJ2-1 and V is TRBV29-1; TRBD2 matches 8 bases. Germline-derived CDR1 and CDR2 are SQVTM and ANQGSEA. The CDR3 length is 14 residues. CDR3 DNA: TGCAACGCCCGGGGCACTAGCGGTTACAATGAGCAGTTCTTC. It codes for CNARGTSGYNEQFF.

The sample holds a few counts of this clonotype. The CDR3 DNA reads as TGTGCCAGCAGTCCCGAGGGGGGCTACGAGCAGTACTTC. It codes for CASSPEGGYEQYF. V usage is TRBV12-3 or TRBV12-4 and J usage is TRBJ2-7; possibly TRBD1 or TRBD2 for D (6 bases each). The length of the CDR3 is 13 residues. The germline V and J ends were trimmed by 5 bases and 3 bases, with 11 bases remaining between them.

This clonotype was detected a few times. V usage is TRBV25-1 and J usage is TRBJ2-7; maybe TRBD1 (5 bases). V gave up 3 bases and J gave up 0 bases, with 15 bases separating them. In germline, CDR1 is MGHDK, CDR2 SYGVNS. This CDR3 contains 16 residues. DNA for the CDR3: TGTGCCAGCAGTGACTCTCGGACAAGTAGCTCCTACGAGCAGTACTTC. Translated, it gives CASSDSRTSSSYEQYF.

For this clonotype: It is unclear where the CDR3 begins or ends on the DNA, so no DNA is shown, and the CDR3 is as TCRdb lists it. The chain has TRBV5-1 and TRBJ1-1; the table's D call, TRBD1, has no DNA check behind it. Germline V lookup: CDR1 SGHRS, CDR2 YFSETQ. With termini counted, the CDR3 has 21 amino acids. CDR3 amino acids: CASSHQGGHTEAFFGLSEAFF.

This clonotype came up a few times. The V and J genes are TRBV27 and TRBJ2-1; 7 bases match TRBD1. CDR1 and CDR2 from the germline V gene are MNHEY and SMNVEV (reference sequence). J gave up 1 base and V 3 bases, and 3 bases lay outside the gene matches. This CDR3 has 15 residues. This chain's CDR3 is CASSFGTASYNEQFF. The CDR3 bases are TGTGCCAGCAGTTTTGGGACAGCATCCTACAATGAGCAGTTCTTC.

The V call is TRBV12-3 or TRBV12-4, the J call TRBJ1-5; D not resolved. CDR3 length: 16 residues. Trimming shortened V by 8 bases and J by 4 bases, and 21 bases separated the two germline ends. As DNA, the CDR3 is TGTGCCAGCCTTAAGATCGGGAGGCTTGGGAATCAGCCCCAGCATTTT. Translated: CASLKIGRLGNQPQHF.

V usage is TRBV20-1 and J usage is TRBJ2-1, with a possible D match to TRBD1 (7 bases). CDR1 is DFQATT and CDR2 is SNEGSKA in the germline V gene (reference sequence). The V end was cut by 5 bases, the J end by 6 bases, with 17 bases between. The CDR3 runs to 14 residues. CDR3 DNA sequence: TGCAGTGCTGCCGAGCAGGGGGGACTCAATGAGCAGTTCTTC. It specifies CSAAEQGGLNEQFF.

CDR3: CASSPLGLAGDPSTDTQYF. CDR3 bases: TGTGCCAGCAGCCCTCTGGGACTAGCGGGGGACCCTAGCACAGATACGCAGTATTTT. The chain combines TRBV7-8 with TRBJ2-3; TRBD2 matches at 14 bases. Germline-derived CDR1 and CDR2 are SGHVS and FQNEAQ. The CDR3 consists of 19 residues. V gave up 5 bases and J gave up 0 bases; unmatched junction bases: 10.

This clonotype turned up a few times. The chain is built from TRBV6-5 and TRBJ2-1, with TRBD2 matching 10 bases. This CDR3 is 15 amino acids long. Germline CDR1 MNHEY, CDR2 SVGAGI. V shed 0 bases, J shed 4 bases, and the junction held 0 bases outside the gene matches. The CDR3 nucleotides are TGTGCCAGCAGTTACTCGACTAGCGGGTACAATGAGCAGTTCTTC. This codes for CASSYSTSGYNEQFF.

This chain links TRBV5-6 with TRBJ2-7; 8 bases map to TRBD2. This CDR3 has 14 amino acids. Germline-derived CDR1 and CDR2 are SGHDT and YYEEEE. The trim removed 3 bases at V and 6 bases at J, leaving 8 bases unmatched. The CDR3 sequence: CASSCQRELGEQYF. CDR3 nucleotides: TGTGCCAGCAGCTGCCAGCGGGAGTTGGGCGAGCAGTACTTC.

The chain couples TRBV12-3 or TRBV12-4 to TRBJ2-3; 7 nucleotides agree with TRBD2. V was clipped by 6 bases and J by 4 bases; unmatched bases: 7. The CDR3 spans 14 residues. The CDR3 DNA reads TGTGCCAGCAGGCTAGCGGTGCAGGCAGATACGCAGTATTTT. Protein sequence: CASRLAVQADTQYF.

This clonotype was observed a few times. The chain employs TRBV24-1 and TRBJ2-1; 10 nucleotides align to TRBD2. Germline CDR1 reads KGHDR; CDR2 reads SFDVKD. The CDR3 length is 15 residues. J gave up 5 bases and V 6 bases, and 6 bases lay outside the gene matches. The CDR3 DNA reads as TGTGCCACCAGTACTAGCGGGACCAAACACAATGAGCAGTTCTTC. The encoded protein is CATSTSGTKHNEQFF.

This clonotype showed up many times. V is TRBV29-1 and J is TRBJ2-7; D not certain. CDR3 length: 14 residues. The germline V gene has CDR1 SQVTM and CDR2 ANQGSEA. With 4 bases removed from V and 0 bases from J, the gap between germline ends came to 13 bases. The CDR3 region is CSVGPVLGSYEQYF. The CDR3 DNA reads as TGCAGCGTTGGACCCGTCTTGGGCTCCTACGAGCAGTACTTC.

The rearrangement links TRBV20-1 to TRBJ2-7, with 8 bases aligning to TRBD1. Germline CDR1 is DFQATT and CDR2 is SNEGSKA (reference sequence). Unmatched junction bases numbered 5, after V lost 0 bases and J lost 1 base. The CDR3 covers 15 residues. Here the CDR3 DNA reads TGCAGTGCTAGAGATCTGACAGGGGCTTCCTACGAGCAGTACTTC. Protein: CSARDLTGASYEQYF.